This record looks at one T cell receptor (beta chain) sequence and its context. This entry comes from a study of blood T cell repertoires in COVID-19. Study at large: Samples representing acute and convalescent COVID-19 were sourced from the United States, Italy and Spain.

Original analysis: Nucleated cell number was recorded as an estimate derived from reference gene primer amplification. The assay was immunoSEQ multiplex PCR, and TCRdb's table has in-frame clones only and misses some. That table is the source of V, J and clone size, and D and trimming were worked out from the DNA. The data show about 160,000 clones, approximately 81% seen once. J was trimmed by 8 bases and V by 5 bases; bases with no gene match: 8. The CDR3 covers 13 residues. Germline lookup yields CDR1 LGHDT and CDR2 YNNKEL (reference sequence). The V gene is TRBV3-1 (or the pseudogene TRBV3-2), the J gene TRBJ1-2; TRBD1 matches 7 bases. This TCR was recovered from a human donor with acute or convalescent COVID-19. The donor label of this sample is uncertain. The sequenced sample consisted of peripheral blood. The CDR3 DNA reads as TGTGCCAGCAGCAATCGGGACAGTAGGGGCTACACCTTC. Translating it yields CASSNRDSRGYTF.